These 25 T cell receptor beta chains were sequenced from one sample in a study of T-cell reconstitution after alpha-beta-depleted transplantation in children. Molecular barcoding with unique molecular identifiers was used for the TCRbeta library. MiXCR, run by TCRdb on the PCR reads, gives a single entry per CDR3 protein. This sample has approximately 190,000 distinct CDR3 sequences, with approximately 6% found just once. Sequenced material: PBMCs, taken before TCRalphabeta/CD19-depleted stem cell transplant. These receptors all stem from a girl under two years old with combined immunodeficiency, due to receive a stem cell transplant.

In its sample, this clonotype was seen many times. This chain links TRBV18 with TRBJ1-1; D is uncertain. CDR3 size: 14 residues. Germline loops: CDR1 KGHSH, CDR2 LQKENI. Between the trimmed V and J ends, which lost 0 bases and 0 bases, there was a span of 5 bases. The CDR3 nucleotides read TGTGCCAGCTCACCACCAGAGATGAACACTGAAGCTTTCTTT. Protein sequence: CASSPPEMNTEAFF. The variable domain in full, completed from reference TRBV18 and TRBJ1-1, reads NAGVMQNPRHLVRRRGQEARLRCSPMKGHSHVYWYRQLPEEGLKFMVYLQKENIIDESGMPKERFSAEFPKEGPSILRIQQVVRGDSAAYFCASSPPEMNTEAFFGQGTRLTVV.

This chain joins TRBV19 and TRBJ2-7; D unclear. Germline V gives CDR1 LNHDA, CDR2 SQIVND (reference sequence). The length of the CDR3 is 15 residues. Trimming cost V 5 bases and J 3 bases, with 17 bases left between them. CDR3 in amino acids: CASSPTPVLFYEQYF. The CDR3 nucleotides read TGTGCCAGTAGTCCGACGCCAGTCCTTTTCTACGAGCAGTACTTC.

This clonotype was observed at least ten times. The CDR3 region is CASSTPFRVRGEEETQYF. CDR3 nucleotide sequence: TGTGCCAGCAGCACTCCTTTCCGGGTCCGAGGTGAGGAAGAGACCCAGTACTTC. The chain employs TRBV6-2 or TRBV6-3 and TRBJ2-5; the D is unclear. CDR3 size: 18 residues. V lost 6 bases to trimming and J lost 3 bases, with 26 bases between them. The germline gives CDR1 MNHEY, CDR2 SVGEGT.

The genes are TRBV5-4 and TRBJ2-6; either TRBD1 or TRBD2 may supply D (5 bases each). V shed 4 bases and J shed 0 bases, with 14 bases lying between them. Looked up from germline, CDR1 is SGHNT and CDR2 is YYREEE (reference sequence). The CDR3 extends over 17 amino acids. The chain's CDR3 is CASSPGLVSSGANVLTF. CDR3 sequence (DNA): TGTGCCAGCAGCCCGGGGCTAGTAAGCTCTGGGGCCAACGTCCTGACTTTC.

A note on this clonotype: The junction differs from germline at one of its ends, possibly a read error. J is TRBJ2-2 and V is TRBV20-1; 9 positions agree with TRBD1. The CDR3 contains 17 residues. The germline V gene has CDR1 DFQATT and CDR2 SNEGSKA (reference sequence). The CDR3 DNA follows: TGCTGTGCTAGAGCTCCGGACAGGGGAGGTGACACCGGGGAGCTGTTTTTT. It yields the protein CCARAPDRGGDTGELFF.

This clonotype occurred many times. The chain employs TRBV27 and TRBJ2-2, with a weak D call TRBD1 (6 bases). V was trimmed by 3 bases and J by 7 bases, leaving 9 bases between them. This CDR3 region has 13 residues. Germline values: CDR1 MNHEY, CDR2 SMNVEV (reference sequence). The CDR3 loop reads CASSLGASGELFF. The DNA for the CDR3 is TGTGCCAGCAGTTTGGGGGCAAGCGGGGAGCTGTTTTTT.

This clonotype was seen more than once but under ten times. The chain has TRBV29-1 and TRBJ2-1; weak D call: TRBD2 (5 bases). This CDR3 is built from 14 residues. Germline V gene lookup returns CDR1 SQVTM and CDR2 ANQGSEA. Trimming left V 3 bases short and J 0 bases short, with 9 bases between. CDR3 sequence reads: CSVDRGSSYNEQFF. CDR3 in DNA: TGCAGCGTTGATCGGGGTAGCTCCTACAATGAGCAGTTCTTC.

This clonotype was observed many times. The V gene is TRBV29-1, the J gene TRBJ2-7; the D call may be TRBD1 or TRBD2 (6 bases each). There are 13 residues in the CDR3. CDR1 and CDR2 from the germline V gene are SQVTM and ANQGSEA. The V and J ends lost 3 bases and 4 bases respectively, with 13 bases between them. The CDR3 DNA follows: TGCAGCGTTGAGGCAGGAGGGGGTTACGAGCAGTACTTC. Protein product: CSVEAGGGYEQYF.

To note about this clonotype: One junction end disagrees with the germline gene, perhaps due to a read error. This chain connects TRBV18 to TRBJ2-7; 7 nucleotides agree with TRBD1. CDR3 length: 13 amino acids. Germline assignment: CDR1 KGHSH and CDR2 LQKENI. The CDR3 bases are TGTGCCACCTCAGGTAGGGGGCTAAGCGAGCAGTACTTC. Its translation is CATSGRGLSEQYF.

This clonotype came up many times. The chain recombines TRBV7-9 with TRBJ2-7; weak D call: TRBD2 (5 bases). Germline CDR1 SEHNR, CDR2 FQNEAQ (reference sequence). Trimming removed 1 base from V and 0 bases from J, with 13 bases in between. This CDR3 has 16 amino acids. CDR3 in DNA: TGTGCCAGCAGCTTAGGCCCGGGGTGGAGCTCCTACGAGCAGTACTTC. Its translation is CASSLGPGWSSYEQYF.

This clonotype has at least ten counts. The CDR3 bases are TGTGCCAGCAGCTGGACTAGCGGGAGTCGCAATGAGCAGTTCTTC. Its translation is CASSWTSGSRNEQFF. This chain connects TRBV7-2 to TRBJ2-1, with TRBD2 matching 13 bases. The CDR3 is 15 amino acids. Germline values: CDR1 SGHTA, CDR2 FQGNSA. V gave up 4 bases and J gave up 6 bases; unmatched junction bases: 3. The whole variable domain, filled in from reference TRBV7-2 and TRBJ2-1, reads GAGVSQSPSNKVTEKGKDVELRCDPISGHTALYWYRQSLGQGLEFLIYFQGNSAPDKSGLPSDRFSAERTGGSVSTLTIQRTQQEDSAVYLCASSWTSGSRNEQFFGPGTRLTVL.

This clonotype was observed many times. For the CDR3, the DNA is TGCGCCAGCAGCACCGGACAGAACACTGAAGCTTTCTTT. Translating it yields CASSTGQNTEAFF. The rearrangement uses TRBV5-1 and TRBJ1-1; the D gene is possibly TRBD1 (5 bases). From germline, CDR1 is SGHRS and CDR2 YFSETQ. V was pared by 4 bases and J by 1 base, with 8 bases between. The CDR3 contains 13 residues.

This clonotype was picked up many times. The chain carries TRBV4-3 and TRBJ2-7; the match to TRBD2 covers 8 bases. Germline lookup yields CDR1 LGHNA and CDR2 YSLEER. The V gene end was trimmed by 0 bases and the J gene end by 5 bases; junction bases not matched to a gene: 12. This CDR3 contains 17 residues. This chain's CDR3 is CASSQDGGLGGKNEQYF. The DNA for the CDR3 is TGCGCCAGCAGCCAAGATGGGGGACTAGGCGGCAAAAACGAGCAGTACTTC.

This clonotype was observed many times. The chain has TRBV29-1 and TRBJ2-2; D might be TRBD1 (6 bases). The germline gives CDR1 SQVTM, CDR2 ANQGSEA. The CDR3 covers 15 residues. Trimming removed 7 bases from V and 3 bases from J, with 18 bases in between. CDR3 loop: CSAVAGTTYTGELFF. CDR3 bases: TGCAGCGCCGTGGCCGGGACAACCTACACCGGGGAGCTGTTTTTT.

The sample holds many counts of this clonotype. This rearrangement joins TRBV29-1 to TRBJ2-6; D is possibly TRBD1 or TRBD2 (6 bases each). Germline CDR1 and CDR2: SQVTM and ANQGSEA. This CDR3 is 16 amino acids long. V gave up 4 bases and J gave up 4 bases, with 17 bases separating them. CDR3 sequence (DNA): TGCAGCGTTGGGACTACAGGGAAGGCCGGGGCCAACGTCCTGACTTTC. The encoded protein is CSVGTTGKAGANVLTF.

The chain links TRBV5-4 to TRBJ2-7; D remains unclear. CDR1 SGHNT and CDR2 YYREEE come from the germline V gene (reference sequence). V lost 0 bases and J 2 bases, leaving 6 bases between the germline ends. This CDR3 region has 13 residues. The CDR3 sequence: CASSLEVTYEQYF. CDR3 sequence (DNA): TGTGCCAGCAGCTTGGAGGTCACCTACGAGCAGTACTTC.

Ten or more counts support this clonotype. This chain uses TRBV24-1 with TRBJ2-2; the D gene could be TRBD1 or TRBD2 (5 bases each). The V gene lost 6 bases and the J gene lost 2 bases, with 15 bases spanning the gap. Germline CDR1 reads KGHDR; CDR2 reads SFDVKD. This CDR3 region has 16 residues. The CDR3 is CATSKWRQGNTGELFF. The CDR3 nucleotides read TGTGCCACCAGTAAATGGAGGCAGGGCAACACCGGGGAGCTGTTTTTT.

This clonotype occurred many times. The rearrangement links TRBV13 to TRBJ2-7; D unresolved. The CDR3 contains 15 residues. V was shortened by 1 base and J by 3 bases, with 13 bases between the two germline ends. Germline V gives CDR1 PRHDT, CDR2 FYEKMQ (reference sequence). In DNA, the CDR3 is TGTGCCAGCAGCTTAGTTCCCCCGGTTGGCTACGAGCAGTACTTC. Translating it yields CASSLVPPVGYEQYF.

This clonotype occurred a few times. The V gene is TRBV2, the J gene TRBJ2-7, with TRBD2 matching over 8 bases. CDR3 length equals 15 residues. Germline V gives CDR1 SNHLY, CDR2 FYNNEI. Germline trimming cut 7 bases from V and 3 bases from J; bases unmatched to any gene: 11. CDR3: CASTVDGLAFYEQYF. The CDR3 DNA reads as TGTGCCAGCACGGTGGATGGACTAGCTTTCTACGAGCAGTACTTC.

This clonotype has a handful of counts. The chain employs TRBV2 and TRBJ2-7; 7 bases map to TRBD1. This CDR3 comprises 16 residues. The germline V gene encodes CDR1 SNHLY and CDR2 FYNNEI. The J segment lost 1 base and the V segment lost 5 bases, leaving 11 bases of the junction unmatched. CDR3 coding DNA: TGTGCCAGCAGTCTACTACAGGGGACCTTTTCCTACGAGCAGTACTTC. As protein: CASSLLQGTFSYEQYF.

This clonotype has ten or more counts. This chain uses TRBV20-1 with TRBJ1-5, with TRBD1 matching 8 bases. This CDR3 has 16 amino acids. The junction had 7 bases not matched to a gene; V was cut back by 3 bases and J by 0 bases. Germline V gives CDR1 DFQATT, CDR2 SNEGSKA (reference sequence). CDR3 residues: CSARVTGVYSNQPQHF. In DNA, the CDR3 is TGCAGTGCTAGGGTGACAGGGGTTTATAGCAATCAGCCCCAGCATTTT.

This clonotype was found many times. Here the CDR3 DNA reads TGTGCCAGCAGTTCAGACAGGGCAGGCGAGCAGTACTTC. Translated: CASSSDRAGEQYF. The J gene is TRBJ2-7, the V gene TRBV28, with 7 bases matching TRBD1. This CDR3 is built from 13 residues. V trimming: 4 bases; J trimming: 6 bases; junction bases outside the gene matches: 6. Germline CDR1 MDHEN, CDR2 SYDVKM.

This clonotype was found many times. The chain uses TRBV7-3 and TRBJ2-3, with D perhaps matching TRBD1 (5 bases). This CDR3 spans 13 amino acids. V was cut by 3 bases and J by 5 bases, with 9 bases left in between. The germline V gene has CDR1 SGHTA and CDR2 FQGTGA. The CDR3 bases are TGTGCCAGCAGCTTTATTACAGGAGATACGCAGTATTTT. Translated, it gives CASSFITGDTQYF.

This clonotype was recorded at least ten times. The chain has TRBV28 and TRBJ2-7; D could derive from TRBD1 or TRBD2 (5 bases each). The CDR3 is made up of 13 amino acids. The V and J ends lost 10 bases and 0 bases respectively, with 13 bases between them. CDR1 is MDHEN and CDR2 is SYDVKM in the germline V gene. As DNA, the CDR3 is TGTGCCACACAGGACTCGGGCTCCTACGAGCAGTACTTC. Translating it yields CATQDSGSYEQYF.

This clonotype has ten or more counts. This chain links TRBV7-8 with TRBJ2-7, with D perhaps matching TRBD2 (5 bases). CDR1 is SGHVS and CDR2 is FQNEAQ in the germline V gene. CDR3 length equals 14 residues. V shed 5 bases and J shed 0 bases, with 11 bases lying between them. CDR3 loop: CASSLTRTSYEQYF. In nucleotides, the CDR3 is TGTGCCAGCAGCCTCACTAGGACCTCCTACGAGCAGTACTTC.